The sequence of this TCR beta chain was determined in a study of blood T cell repertoires in COVID-19. In the source study's methods: Counts of nucleated cells, estimated from reference gene primer amplification, were obtained. Libraries were prepared by immunoSEQ multiplex PCR; TCRdb keeps only in-frame clonotypes and omits some of them. V and J calls and clone size are as listed in that table; D and trimming were resolved from the DNA. This sample has about 170,000 clones, with about 74% found just once. The ends lost 2 bases at V and 0 bases at J; junction bases unmatched: 3. The CDR3 totals 15 residues. From germline, CDR1 is LGHNA and CDR2 YNFKEQ.

The chain combines TRBV4-2 with TRBJ1-1; 7 bases fit TRBD1. This receptor was identified in a woman older than 75 with acute or convalescent COVID-19. The sequenced sample was peripheral blood. The CDR3 spells CASSQTTGMNTEAFF. In DNA, the CDR3 is TGTGCCAGCAGCCAAACGACAGGGATGAACACTGAAGCTTTCTTT.